The sequence of this TCR beta chain was determined in a study of shared clonotypes between healthy human individuals. Measured with immunoSEQ multiplex PCR; TCRdb has only the in-frame clones, and not every one. The sample includes roughly 500,000 clones, almost 97% seen only once; the top ten take under 0.06%. Germline V gene lookup returns CDR1 LNHDA and CDR2 SQIVND (reference sequence). This CDR3 spans 13 amino acids. Deletions cut 7 bases from V and 1 base from J, with 8 bases between. The study's findings and limits: Unshared clonotypes carried lower generation probabilities than those common to all four donors.

For this clone: Antigen specificity is unknown.

The gene calls are TRBV19 and TRBJ1-5, with a tentative D call TRBD1 (5 bases). The clonotype originates from a woman aged 30 to 39 in good health. Sample: naive CD4+ T cells sorted from blood. Subset specified: CD45RA+ positively selected. CDR3 bases: TGTGCCAGTATCGGACAAAGCAATCAGCCCCAGCATTTT. This gives the protein CASIGQSNQPQHF. Combining the CDR3 with reference TRBV19 and TRBJ1-5 gives the whole variable domain DGGITQSPKYLFRKEGQNVTLSCEQNLNHDAMYWYRQDPGQGLRLIYYSQIVNDFQKGDIAEGYSVSREKKESFPLTVTSAQKNPTAFYLCASIGQSNQPQHFGDGTRLSIL.